This T cell receptor beta chain derives from a study of shared clonotypes between healthy human individuals. Sequencing used immunoSEQ multiplex PCR; TCRdb keeps in-frame clones, though not all of them. The sample comprises approximately 700,000 clones, around 73% of which are singletons, and about 1.8% rests with the top ten. The CDR3 runs to 13 residues. The V gene's germline CDR1 is MNHEY and CDR2 SVGAGI. Trimming removed 7 bases at V and 0 bases at J, with 9 bases between. Note on this clone: The sample carries other DNA sequences with the same CDR3.

The TCR was taken from a woman under 40 in good health. The rearrangement links TRBV6-5 to TRBJ1-2, with D possibly being TRBD1 (6 bases). Sequencing was performed on memory CD4+ T cells sorted from blood. The subset denotes: CD45RA-negative fraction. The CDR3: CASTRTANYGYTF. In DNA, the CDR3 is TGTGCCAGCACCCGGACAGCTAACTATGGCTACACCTTC.